Listed below are T cell receptor beta chains from one sample, sequenced in a study of T-cell reconstitution after alpha-beta-depleted transplantation in children. TCRdb itself ran the PCR reads through MiXCR, one entry per CDR3 protein. Of 250,000 to 300,000 distinct CDR3 sequences listed, just over 7.5% are singletons. The sample here was peripheral blood, taken 360 days after TCRalphabeta/CD19-depleted stem cell transplant. Receptors originate from a female patient aged 2-10 years who had a stem cell transplant for Fanconi anemia, so the T cells may come from the graft donor. CDR3s include the opening cysteine and the closing phenylalanine or tryptophan. A D gene is named only where the DNA matches it firmly. Clone size is not always given. Where it is, it says once, few, many or a class for expanded clones.

D gene: .
clone size: few
V gene: TRBV5-1
J gene: TRBJ2-1
CDR3 DNA: TGCGCCAGCAGCTTGGATGCAGTGGTGAGGGGCGTAATAGACTACAATGAGCAGTTCTTC
CDR3 protein: CASSLDAVVRGVIDYNEQFF

D gene: .
clone size: .
V gene: TRBV12-3/TRBV12-4
J gene: TRBJ2-1
CDR3 DNA: TGTGCCAGCAGTTCTTGCGATTTAGACAATGAGCAGTTCTTC
CDR3 protein: CASSSCDLDNEQFF

D gene: .
clone size: many
V gene: TRBV2
J gene: TRBJ2-3
CDR3 DNA: TGTGCCACCTCGGCAGGACCAAGAGATACGCAGTATTTT
CDR3 protein: CATSAGPRDTQYF

D gene: .
clone size: many
V gene: TRBV21-1
J gene: TRBJ2-3
CDR3 DNA: TGTGCCAGCAGCAAAGAGCAGTGTCCATCCGGGGATACGCAGTATTTT
CDR3 protein: CASSKEQCPSGDTQYF

D gene: .
clone size: few
V gene: TRBV5-6
J gene: TRBJ1-6
CDR3 DNA: TGTGCCAGCAGCTCCTACCATTCACCCCTCCACTTT
CDR3 protein: CASSSYHSPLHF

D gene: .
clone size: few
V gene: TRBV7-6
J gene: TRBJ1-1
CDR3 DNA: TGTGCCAGCAGACAAGGGACAACCACTGAAGCTTTCTTT
CDR3 protein: CASRQGTTTEAFF

D gene: TRBD1
clone size: many
V gene: TRBV25-1
J gene: TRBJ1-5
CDR3 DNA: TGTGCCAGCAGTGGACAGGGGGCTCAGCCCCAGCATTTT
CDR3 protein: CASSGQGAQPQHF

D gene: TRBD2
clone size: few
V gene: TRBV7-9
J gene: TRBJ2-7
CDR3 DNA: TGTGCCAGCAGCTTAGACGGCCGGGGGGACTACGAGCAGTACTTC
CDR3 protein: CASSLDGRGDYEQYF

D gene: TRBD2
clone size: once
V gene: TRBV20-1
J gene: TRBJ2-1
CDR3 DNA: TGCAGTGGGGCAGCGGGGATTCGCGAGCAGTTCTTC
CDR3 protein: CSGAAGIREQFF

D gene: TRBD2
clone size: many
V gene: TRBV28
J gene: TRBJ2-7
CDR3 DNA: TGTGCCAGCAGTTATGAAGCGGGGGGCCCCGATCTTTCCGAGCAGTACTTC
CDR3 protein: CASSYEAGGPDLSEQYF

D gene: .
clone size: many
V gene: TRBV5-1
J gene: TRBJ2-3
CDR3 DNA: TGCGCCAGCAGCTGGGGCGCGGGAAAGGAGGCAGATACGCAGTATTTT
CDR3 protein: CASSWGAGKEADTQYF

D gene: .
clone size: many
V gene: TRBV5-1
J gene: TRBJ1-1
CDR3 DNA: TGCGCCAGCAGCGGCTTAATGAACACTGAAGCTTTCTTT
CDR3 protein: CASSGLMNTEAFF

D gene: TRBD1
clone size: few
V gene: TRBV6-1
J gene: TRBJ2-3
CDR3 DNA: TGTGCCAGCAGACTCCAGGGGGATTTTGCAGATACGCAGTATTTT
CDR3 protein: CASRLQGDFADTQYF

D gene: TRBD1
clone size: few
V gene: TRBV7-9
J gene: TRBJ1-2
CDR3 DNA: TGTGCCAGCAGCAATGGCAGGGGGCGCGGCTACACCTTC
CDR3 protein: CASSNGRGRGYTF

D gene: .
clone size: many
V gene: TRBV4-1
J gene: TRBJ1-5
CDR3 DNA: TGCGCCAGCAGCCGCCCGGGACAATTGGGGCAGCCCCAGCATTTT
CDR3 protein: CASSRPGQLGQPQHF

D gene: .
clone size: few
V gene: TRBV5-6
J gene: TRBJ1-2
CDR3 DNA: TGTGCCAGCAGCTTGGTGGGTCGGTGGTACACCTTC
CDR3 protein: CASSLVGRWYTF

D gene: TRBD1
clone size: once
V gene: TRBV5-6
J gene: TRBJ2-7
CDR3 DNA: TGTGCCAGGAGTCCCAGGGGGCCCCTATCTATCTACGAGCAGTACTTC
CDR3 protein: CARSPRGPLSIYEQYF

D gene: TRBD1
clone size: few
V gene: TRBV28
J gene: TRBJ1-1
CDR3 DNA: TGTGCCAGCAGAGAGGGGGACTGGGACAGGTTGGTTGGAACTGAAGCTTTCTTT
CDR3 protein: CASREGDWDRLVGTEAFF

D gene: .
clone size: .
V gene: TRBV30
J gene: TRBJ2-7
CDR3 DNA: TGTGCCTGGAGTGCCGGGCAGCAGTACTTC
CDR3 protein: CAWSAGQQYF

D gene: .
clone size: many
V gene: TRBV5-1
J gene: TRBJ2-3
CDR3 DNA: TGCGCCAGCAGCTCTATTCCATTAGATACGCAGTATTTT
CDR3 protein: CASSSIPLDTQYF

D gene: TRBD2
clone size: few
V gene: TRBV28
J gene: TRBJ2-7
CDR3 DNA: TGTGCCAGCAGTGCCAGACGGCCTGCCACTAGCGGGAGTGTCCACGAGCAGTACTTC
CDR3 protein: CASSARRPATSGSVHEQYF

D gene: .
clone size: many
V gene: TRBV29-1
J gene: TRBJ2-2
CDR3 DNA: TGCAGCGTTAATAGCGGCACCGGGGAGCTGTTTTTT
CDR3 protein: CSVNSGTGELFF

D gene: TRBD2
clone size: few
V gene: TRBV6-1
J gene: TRBJ2-1
CDR3 DNA: TGTGCCAGCAGTGAAGCGCACGCACTAACTAGCGGCTCCTACAATGAGCAGTTCTTC
CDR3 protein: CASSEAHALTSGSYNEQFF

D gene: TRBD2
clone size: many
V gene: TRBV6-4
J gene: TRBJ2-1
CDR3 DNA: TGTGCCAGCAGTGACGGGACTAGCGGATACAATGAGCAGTTCTTC
CDR3 protein: CASSDGTSGYNEQFF

D gene: .
clone size: .
V gene: TRBV6-2/TRBV6-3
J gene: TRBJ2-2
CDR3 DNA: TGTGCCAGCAGTTTACAGGGAATTACCGGGGAGCTGTTTTTT
CDR3 protein: CASSLQGITGELFF

D gene: .
clone size: many
V gene: TRBV5-1
J gene: TRBJ2-6
CDR3 DNA: TGCGCCAGCAGCTCGTCATACAGGGCTGGGGCCAACGTCCTGACTTTC
CDR3 protein: CASSSSYRAGANVLTF

D gene: TRBD1
clone size: .
V gene: TRBV5-6
J gene: TRBJ2-1
CDR3 DNA: TGTGCCAGCAGCTTGGGAGGCCACAGGGGTAATGAGCAGTTCTTC
CDR3 protein: CASSLGGHRGNEQFF

D gene: .
clone size: many
V gene: TRBV20-1
J gene: TRBJ2-5
CDR3 DNA: TGCAGTGCTAGAGAGGTGTCCCGGGAGACCCAGTACTTC
CDR3 protein: CSAREVSRETQYF

D gene: .
clone size: few
V gene: TRBV5-1
J gene: TRBJ2-7
CDR3 DNA: TGCGCCAGCAGCTTGATAGAACCCGCCTACGAGCAGTACTTC
CDR3 protein: CASSLIEPAYEQYF

D gene: .
clone size: few
V gene: TRBV29-1
J gene: TRBJ1-1
CDR3 DNA: TGCAGCGTAATGGTGACCTCTATAAACACTGAAGCTTTCTTT
CDR3 protein: CSVMVTSINTEAFF

D gene: TRBD1
clone size: many
V gene: TRBV24-1
J gene: TRBJ2-7
CDR3 DNA: TGTGCCACCAGTGGCTCGACAGGGGGCGACGGTCCCTACGAGCAGTACTTC
CDR3 protein: CATSGSTGGDGPYEQYF

D gene: .
clone size: .
V gene: TRBV28
J gene: TRBJ1-5
CDR3 DNA: TGTGCCAGCAGTCACGACAGGTTCAATCAGCCCCAGCATTTT
CDR3 protein: CASSHDRFNQPQHF

D gene: .
clone size: many
V gene: TRBV12-3/TRBV12-4
J gene: TRBJ1-4
CDR3 DNA: TGTGCCAGCAGTCCGGACAGAAATGAAAAACTGTTTTTT
CDR3 protein: CASSPDRNEKLFF

D gene: .
clone size: .
V gene: TRBV12-5
J gene: TRBJ1-5
CDR3 DNA: TGTGCTAGTGCCCCACGGGGGAAAAATAGCAATCAGCCCCAGCATTTT
CDR3 protein: CASAPRGKNSNQPQHF

D gene: .
clone size: many
V gene: TRBV12-3/TRBV12-4
J gene: TRBJ1-4
CDR3 DNA: TGTGCCAGCAGTTTCGTGTGGGGGGCCACTAATGAAAAACTGTTTTTT
CDR3 protein: CASSFVWGATNEKLFF

D gene: .
clone size: many
V gene: TRBV7-3
J gene: TRBJ1-1
CDR3 DNA: TGTGCCAGCAGCGCACAGACAGTCACTGAAGCTTTCTTT
CDR3 protein: CASSAQTVTEAFF

D gene: .
clone size: many
V gene: TRBV20-1
J gene: TRBJ2-5
CDR3 DNA: TGCAGCCAGCGGGTGCAAGAGACCCAGTACTTC
CDR3 protein: CSQRVQETQYF

D gene: .
clone size: many
V gene: TRBV12-3/TRBV12-4
J gene: TRBJ1-1
CDR3 DNA: TGTGCCAGCGATACCCTGGACCGTAATGAAGCTTTCTTT
CDR3 protein: CASDTLDRNEAFF

D gene: .
clone size: many
V gene: TRBV20-1
J gene: TRBJ2-6
CDR3 DNA: TGCAGTGCTAGCCAGTCTGGGGCCAACGTCCTGACTTTC
CDR3 protein: CSASQSGANVLTF

D gene: .
clone size: medium-sized
V gene: TRBV29-1
J gene: TRBJ2-1
CDR3 DNA: TGCAGCGTTGAAGACCCCGACAGAGCCTCCTACAATGAGCAGTTCTTC
CDR3 protein: CSVEDPDRASYNEQFF

D gene: .
clone size: .
V gene: TRBV11-2
J gene: TRBJ2-7
CDR3 DNA: TGTGCCAGCAGCTTAGCCTGGGGCTACGAGCAGTACTTC
CDR3 protein: CASSLAWGYEQYF

D gene: TRBD2
clone size: few
V gene: TRBV27
J gene: TRBJ2-3
CDR3 DNA: TGTGCCAGCAGTTTCCTTACGGGGGGAGATACGCAGTATTTT
CDR3 protein: CASSFLTGGDTQYF